This T cell receptor beta chain was obtained from a study of cytomegalovirus exposure and HLA in healthy donors. Study results and limitations: In vitro experiments confirmed that a few CMV-associated chains were specific for CMV antigens. Cytomegalovirus status was reportedly diagnosed by the classifier with high specificity and sensitivity. According to a later analysis, TCR clusters from the first cohort tended to co-occur in the 120 or so validation repertoires.

Assay: immunoSEQ multiplex PCR; the TCRdb copy retains only in-frame clones and omits some. Of roughly 120,000 clones in the sample, roughly 90% were seen once. Details on this clone: What it binds is not known.

The sequencing input was PBMCs. The TCR was taken from a young woman in good health and CMV-seropositive.

As DNA, the CDR3 is TGTGCCAGCAGCTCCCTAGCGGATCTAGCCAAAAACATTCAGTACTTC. It is translated as CASSSLADLAKNIQYF. V usage is TRBV11-2 and J usage is TRBJ2-4; 7 positions match TRBD2. The germline CDR1 and CDR2 sequences are SGHAT and FQNNGV. The J segment lost 0 bases and the V segment lost 4 bases, leaving 6 bases of the junction unmatched. The CDR3 covers 16 residues.